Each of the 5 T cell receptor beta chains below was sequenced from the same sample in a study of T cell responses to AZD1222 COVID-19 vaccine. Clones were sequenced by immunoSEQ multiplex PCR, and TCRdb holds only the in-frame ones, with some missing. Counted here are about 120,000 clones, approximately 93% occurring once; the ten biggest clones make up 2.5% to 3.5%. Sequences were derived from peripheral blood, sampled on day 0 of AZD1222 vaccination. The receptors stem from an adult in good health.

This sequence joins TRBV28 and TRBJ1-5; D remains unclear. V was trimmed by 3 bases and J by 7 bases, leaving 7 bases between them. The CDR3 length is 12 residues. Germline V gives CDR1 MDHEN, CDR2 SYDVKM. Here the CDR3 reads CASSLTRQPQHF. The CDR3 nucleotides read TGTGCCAGCAGTTTGACTAGGCAGCCCCAGCATTTT. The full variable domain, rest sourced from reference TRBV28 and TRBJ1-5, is DVKVTQSSRYLVKRTGEKVFLECVQDMDHENMFWYRQDPGLGLRLIYFSYDVKMKEKGDIPEGYSVSREKKERFSLILESASTNQTSMYLCASSLTRQPQHFGDGTRLSIL.

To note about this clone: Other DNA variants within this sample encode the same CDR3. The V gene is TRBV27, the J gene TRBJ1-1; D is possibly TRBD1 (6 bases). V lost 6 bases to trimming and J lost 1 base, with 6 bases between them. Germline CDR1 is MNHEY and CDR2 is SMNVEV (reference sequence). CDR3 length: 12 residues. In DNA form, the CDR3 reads TGTGCCAGCAGGGGACAGAACACTGAAGCTTTCTTT. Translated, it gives CASRGQNTEAFF.

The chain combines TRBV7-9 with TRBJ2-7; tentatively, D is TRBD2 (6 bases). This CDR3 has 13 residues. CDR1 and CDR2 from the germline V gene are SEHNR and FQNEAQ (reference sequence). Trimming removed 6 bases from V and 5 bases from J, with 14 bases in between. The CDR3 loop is CASSPGLHHEQYF. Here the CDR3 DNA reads TGTGCCAGCAGTCCGGGACTTCACCACGAGCAGTACTTC.

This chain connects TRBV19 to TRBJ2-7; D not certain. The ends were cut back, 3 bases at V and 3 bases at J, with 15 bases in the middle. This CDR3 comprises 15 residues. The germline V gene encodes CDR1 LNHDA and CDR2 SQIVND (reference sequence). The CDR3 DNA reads TGTGCCAGTAGTATTTTGGCAGGTGGATACTACGAGCAGTACTTC. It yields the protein CASSILAGGYYEQYF.

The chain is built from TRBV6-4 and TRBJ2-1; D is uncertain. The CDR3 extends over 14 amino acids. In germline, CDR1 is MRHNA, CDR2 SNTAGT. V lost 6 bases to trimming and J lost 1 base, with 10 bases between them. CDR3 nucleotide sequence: TGTGCCAGCAGCAAGGACCAGTCCTACAATGAGCAGTTCTTC. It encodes CASSKDQSYNEQFF.